Listed below are T cell receptor beta chains from one sample, sequenced in a study of blood T cell repertoires in COVID-19. Profiling relied on immunoSEQ multiplex PCR, and the TCRdb table lists in-frame clones only, not all of them. This sample has hundreds of thousands of clones, with roughly 80% found just once. The material sequenced was peripheral blood. These receptors were collected from an elderly man with acute or convalescent COVID-19. CDR3s include the opening cysteine and the closing phenylalanine or tryptophan. A D gene is named only where the DNA matches it firmly.

d_gene	v_gene	j_gene	CDR3aa
TRBD1	TRBV18	TRBJ1-5	CASSPVGQGHQPQHF
TRBD2	TRBV6-1	TRBJ2-3	CASSSTSGHTDTQYF
.	TRBV12-3/TRBV12-4	TRBJ1-1	CASSLKGGTEAFF
TRBD1	TRBV11-3	TRBJ1-1	CASSSSRGGNTEAFF
.	TRBV7-9	TRBJ2-3	CASRIGQGLDTQYF
TRBD1	TRBV24-1	TRBJ1-2	CATSGGQGGTYGYTF
TRBD2	TRBV4-2	TRBJ2-7	CASSQEYRTSGSYEQYF
.	TRBV9	TRBJ1-6	CASSVEPLSSYNSPLHF
.	TRBV27	TRBJ2-7	CASRARHNYEQYF
.	TRBV4-1	TRBJ2-3	CASSQERSGTFIDTQYF
TRBD1	TRBV28	TRBJ1-2	CASSLQGASNYGYTF
.	TRBV30	TRBJ1-5	CAWSREGQPQHF
.	TRBV7-6	TRBJ2-7	CASSPPGQYLIYEQYF
TRBD1	TRBV7-9	TRBJ2-2	CASSLALDRAGELFF
.	TRBV19	TRBJ1-6	CASSIGGPRGRSRPLHF
.	TRBV2	TRBJ2-7	CASRQGASYEQYF
.	TRBV5-1	TRBJ2-1	CASSLGTRYNEQFF
TRBD2	TRBV11-2	TRBJ2-3	CASTRGGWNTQYF
.	TRBV3-1/TRBV3-2	TRBJ1-6	CASSQVEGSNSPLHF
.	TRBV3-1/TRBV3-2	TRBJ2-4	CASSQDYSVAKNIQYF
.	TRBV9	TRBJ2-3	CASSVGLITDTQYF
TRBD1	TRBV28	TRBJ1-6	CASRYRDRVNSPLHF
.	TRBV18	TRBJ1-2	CASSRQGYGYTF
TRBD1	TRBV7-9	TRBJ1-2	CASSSGQIYGYTF
TRBD1	TRBV3-1/TRBV3-2	TRBJ2-1	CASSHGQGLGNEQFF
.	TRBV21-1	TRBJ2-3	CASSKERPGRGDTQYF
.	TRBV19	TRBJ1-6	CASSINVHGYNSPLHF
.	TRBV6-5	TRBJ1-2	CASRVGQFLGYTF
.	TRBV19	TRBJ1-1	CASSRLVSAQGLNTEAFF
TRBD2	TRBV5-4	TRBJ2-2	CASSSPGGGVNTGELFF
.	TRBV19	TRBJ2-3	CASSLAQVFSTDTQYF
TRBD1	TRBV19	TRBJ1-5	CASSDRGPNQPQHF
.	TRBV5-1	TRBJ2-7	CASSPGPYSYEQYF
.	TRBV6-5	TRBJ1-2	CASSRRPRLGGYTF
.	TRBV18	TRBJ1-5	CASSPRVTDTNQPQHF
TRBD2	TRBV30	TRBJ2-3	CAWSVGTSGDTDTQYF
TRBD2	TRBV6-4	TRBJ2-2	CASKGLAGSTGELFF
TRBD1	TRBV7-9	TRBJ2-7	CASSSGTGAYEQYF
TRBD1	TRBV19	TRBJ2-2	CASSPGTGNTGELFF
TRBD1	TRBV18	TRBJ1-6	CASSSGTGGAESPLHF
.	TRBV3-1/TRBV3-2	TRBJ1-3	CASSQDNLISLRNTIYF
.	TRBV28	TRBJ2-4	CASSPHRARAKNIQYF
.	TRBV27	TRBJ1-1	CASSLYSMNTEAFF
.	TRBV5-8	TRBJ2-7	CASSFRVRDKQYF
TRBD1	TRBV29-1	TRBJ1-5	CSVGGQGDQPQHF
.	TRBV19	TRBJ1-2	CASSDSGGLGPSYGYTF